This T cell receptor (beta chain) was documented in a study of T-cell reconstitution after alpha-beta-depleted transplantation in children. Library preparation (for TCRbeta) was performed with unique molecular identifiers. Each CDR3 protein gets one entry after TCRdb re-called the PCR reads with MiXCR. The table shows hundreds of thousands of distinct CDR3 sequences, with roughly 15% occurring only once. The germline V gene encodes CDR1 SGHAT and CDR2 FQNNGV. The CDR3 has 18 amino acids. After removal of 5 bases from V and 0 bases from J, the junction contained 9 bases not matched to a gene. The chain combines TRBV11-2 with TRBJ1-5, with TRBD1 matching over 11 bases. This sequence was found in a human donor who donated a stem cell graft to a child with acute myeloid leukemia. This material consisted of PBMCs from the stem cell graft donor, taken from the stem cell graft. CDR3 sequence: CASSPWTGGADSNQPQHF. CDR3 DNA: TGTGCCAGCAGCCCTTGGACAGGGGGCGCAGATAGCAATCAGCCCCAGCATTTT.